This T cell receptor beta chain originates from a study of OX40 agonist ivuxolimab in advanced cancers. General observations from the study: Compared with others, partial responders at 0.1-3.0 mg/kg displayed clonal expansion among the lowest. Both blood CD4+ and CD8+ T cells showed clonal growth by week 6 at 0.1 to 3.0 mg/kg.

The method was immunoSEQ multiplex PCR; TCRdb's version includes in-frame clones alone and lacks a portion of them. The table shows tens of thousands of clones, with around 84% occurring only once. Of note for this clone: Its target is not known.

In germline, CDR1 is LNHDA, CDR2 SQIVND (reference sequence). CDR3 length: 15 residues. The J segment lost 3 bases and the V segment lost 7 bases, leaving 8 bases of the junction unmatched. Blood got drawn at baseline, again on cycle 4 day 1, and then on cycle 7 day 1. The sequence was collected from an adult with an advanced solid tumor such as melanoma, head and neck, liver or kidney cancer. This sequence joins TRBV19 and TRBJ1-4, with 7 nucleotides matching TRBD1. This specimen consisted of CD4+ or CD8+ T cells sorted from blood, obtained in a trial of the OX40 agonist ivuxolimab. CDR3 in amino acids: CASTQGGASNEKLFF. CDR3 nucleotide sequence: TGTGCCAGTACGCAGGGGGGGGCTTCTAATGAAAAACTGTTTTTT.